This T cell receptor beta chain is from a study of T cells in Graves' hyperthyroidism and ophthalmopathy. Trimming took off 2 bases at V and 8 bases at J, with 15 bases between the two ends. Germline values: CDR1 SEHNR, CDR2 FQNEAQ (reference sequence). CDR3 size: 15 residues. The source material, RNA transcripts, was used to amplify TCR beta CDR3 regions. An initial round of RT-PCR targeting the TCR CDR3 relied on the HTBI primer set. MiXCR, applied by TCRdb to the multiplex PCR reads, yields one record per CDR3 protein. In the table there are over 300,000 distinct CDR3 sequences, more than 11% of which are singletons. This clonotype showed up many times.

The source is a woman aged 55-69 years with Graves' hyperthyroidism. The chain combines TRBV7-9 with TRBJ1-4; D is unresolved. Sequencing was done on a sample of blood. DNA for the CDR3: TGTGCCAGCAGCTTATTAGCAGAGACCTACGAAAAACTGTTTTTT. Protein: CASSLLAETYEKLFF.